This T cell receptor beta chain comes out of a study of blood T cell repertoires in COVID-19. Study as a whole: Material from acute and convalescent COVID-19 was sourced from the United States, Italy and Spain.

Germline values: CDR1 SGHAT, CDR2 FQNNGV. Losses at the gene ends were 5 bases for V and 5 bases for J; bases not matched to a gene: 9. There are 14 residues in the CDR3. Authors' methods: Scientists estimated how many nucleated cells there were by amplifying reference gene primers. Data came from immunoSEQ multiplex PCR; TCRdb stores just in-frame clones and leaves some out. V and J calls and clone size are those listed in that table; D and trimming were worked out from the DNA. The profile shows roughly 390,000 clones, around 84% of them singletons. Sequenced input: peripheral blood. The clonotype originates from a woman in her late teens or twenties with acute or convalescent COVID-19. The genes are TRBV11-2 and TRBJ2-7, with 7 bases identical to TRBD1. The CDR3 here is CASSPRQGRDEQYF. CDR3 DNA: TGTGCCAGCAGCCCTCGACAGGGTCGCGACGAGCAGTACTTC.